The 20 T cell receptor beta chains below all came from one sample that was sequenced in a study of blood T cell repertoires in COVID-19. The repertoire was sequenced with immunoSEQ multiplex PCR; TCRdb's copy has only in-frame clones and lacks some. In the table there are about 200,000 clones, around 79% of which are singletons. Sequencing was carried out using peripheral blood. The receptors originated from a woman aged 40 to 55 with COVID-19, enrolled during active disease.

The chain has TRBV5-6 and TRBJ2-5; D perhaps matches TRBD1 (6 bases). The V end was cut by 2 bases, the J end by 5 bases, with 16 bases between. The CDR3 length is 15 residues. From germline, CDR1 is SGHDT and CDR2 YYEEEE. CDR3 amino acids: CASSFRGRGFETQYF. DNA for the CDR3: TGTGCCAGCAGCTTCCGCGGCAGGGGTTTTGAGACCCAGTACTTC.

For the CDR3, the DNA is TGCGCCAGCAGGGGAACTCAGGGGTCGGTTAATGAAAAACTGTTTTTT. Amino acids: CASRGTQGSVNEKLFF. This chain connects TRBV5-1 to TRBJ1-4; TRBD1 might be the D (6 bases). The germline V gene has CDR1 SGHRS and CDR2 YFSETQ. This CDR3 is built from 16 residues. The V end lost 5 bases, the J end lost 4 bases, and 18 bases lay between the germline ends.

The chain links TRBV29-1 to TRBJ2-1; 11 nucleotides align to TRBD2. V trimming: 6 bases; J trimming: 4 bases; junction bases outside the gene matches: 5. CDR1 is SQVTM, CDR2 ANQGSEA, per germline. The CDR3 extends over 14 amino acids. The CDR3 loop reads CSVTGTSGYNEQFF. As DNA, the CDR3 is TGCAGCGTAACCGGGACTAGCGGATACAATGAGCAGTTCTTC.

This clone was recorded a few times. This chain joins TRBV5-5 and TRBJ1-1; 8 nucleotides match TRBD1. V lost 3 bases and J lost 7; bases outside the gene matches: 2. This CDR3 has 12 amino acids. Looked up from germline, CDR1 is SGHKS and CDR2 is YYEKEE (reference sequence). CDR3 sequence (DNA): TGTGCCAGCAGCTGGGACAGGCGTGAAGCTTTCTTT. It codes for CASSWDRREAFF.

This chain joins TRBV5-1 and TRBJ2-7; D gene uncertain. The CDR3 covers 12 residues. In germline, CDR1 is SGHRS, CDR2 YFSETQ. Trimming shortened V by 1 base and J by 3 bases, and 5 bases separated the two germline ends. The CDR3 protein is CASSLNGYEQYF. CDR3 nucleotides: TGCGCCAGCAGCTTGAACGGCTACGAGCAGTACTTC.

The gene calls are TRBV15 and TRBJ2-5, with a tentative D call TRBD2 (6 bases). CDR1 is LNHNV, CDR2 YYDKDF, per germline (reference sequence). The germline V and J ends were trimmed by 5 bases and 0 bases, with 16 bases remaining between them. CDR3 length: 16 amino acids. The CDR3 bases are TGTGCCACCAGCGTGTGGGGACGGGGGTACCAAGAGACCCAGTACTTC. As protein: CATSVWGRGYQETQYF.

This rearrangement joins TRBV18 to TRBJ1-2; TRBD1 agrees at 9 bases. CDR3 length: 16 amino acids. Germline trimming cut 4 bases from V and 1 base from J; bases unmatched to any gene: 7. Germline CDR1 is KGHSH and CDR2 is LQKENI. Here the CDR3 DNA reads TGTGCCAGCTCACTCGCCGGGACAGGGTTTAACTATGGCTACACCTTC. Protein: CASSLAGTGFNYGYTF.

The CDR3 nucleotides are TGTGCCAGCAGTGAAGTAGCGGTAAATCAGCCCCAGCATTTT. This gives the protein CASSEVAVNQPQHF. V gene TRBV2 combines with J gene TRBJ1-5; D remains ambiguous. V was trimmed by 1 base and J by 4 bases, leaving 8 bases between them. CDR1 and CDR2 (germline): SNHLY, FYNNEI. The CDR3 is 14 residues long.

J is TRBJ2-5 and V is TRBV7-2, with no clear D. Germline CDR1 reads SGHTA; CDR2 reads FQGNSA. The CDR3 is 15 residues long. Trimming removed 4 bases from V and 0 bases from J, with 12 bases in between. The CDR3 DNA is TGTGCCAGCAGCTACGTAGCCGCATACCAAGAGACCCAGTACTTC. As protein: CASSYVAAYQETQYF.

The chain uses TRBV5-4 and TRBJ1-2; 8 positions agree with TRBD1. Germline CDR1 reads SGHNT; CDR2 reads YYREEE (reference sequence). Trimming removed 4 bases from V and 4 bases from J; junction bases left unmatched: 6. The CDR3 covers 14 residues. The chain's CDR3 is CASSPPGQVYGYTF. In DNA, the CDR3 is TGTGCCAGCAGCCCGCCGGGACAGGTCTATGGCTACACCTTC.

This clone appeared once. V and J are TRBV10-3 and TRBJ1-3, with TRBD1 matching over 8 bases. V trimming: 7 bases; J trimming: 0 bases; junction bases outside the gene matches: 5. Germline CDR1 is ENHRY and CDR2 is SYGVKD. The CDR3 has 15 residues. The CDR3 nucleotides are TGTGCCATCAATGTTGACAGGGGCTCTGGAAACACCATATATTTT. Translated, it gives CAINVDRGSGNTIYF.

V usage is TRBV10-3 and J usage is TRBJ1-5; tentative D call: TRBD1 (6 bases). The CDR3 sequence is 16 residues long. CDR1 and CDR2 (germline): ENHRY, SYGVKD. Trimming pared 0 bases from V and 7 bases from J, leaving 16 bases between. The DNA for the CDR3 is TGTGCCATCAGTGAGTCAGGGGGATATGCAGGCCAGCCCCAGCATTTT. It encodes CAISESGGYAGQPQHF.

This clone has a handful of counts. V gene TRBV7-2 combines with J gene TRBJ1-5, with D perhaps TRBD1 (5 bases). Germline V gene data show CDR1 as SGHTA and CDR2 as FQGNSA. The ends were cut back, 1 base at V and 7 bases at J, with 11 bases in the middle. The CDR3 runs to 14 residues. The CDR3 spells CASSLERSGQPQHF. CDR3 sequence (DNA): TGTGCCAGCAGCTTAGAAAGGTCAGGGCAGCCCCAGCATTTT.

The CDR3: CASSGTSASYEQYF. The CDR3 bases are TGCGCCAGCAGCGGGACTAGCGCTTCCTACGAGCAGTACTTC. The V and J genes are TRBV5-1 and TRBJ2-7; 10 bases line up with TRBD2. The CDR3 spans 14 residues. Germline trimming cut 4 bases from V and 1 base from J; bases unmatched to any gene: 2. The germline V gene has CDR1 SGHRS and CDR2 YFSETQ.

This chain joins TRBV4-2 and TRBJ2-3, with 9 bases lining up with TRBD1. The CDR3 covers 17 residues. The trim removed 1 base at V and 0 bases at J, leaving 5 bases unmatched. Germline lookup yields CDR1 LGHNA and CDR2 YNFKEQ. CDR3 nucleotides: TGTGCCAGCAGCCAAGTCCCGGGACAGGGTAGCACAGATACGCAGTATTTT. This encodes CASSQVPGQGSTDTQYF.

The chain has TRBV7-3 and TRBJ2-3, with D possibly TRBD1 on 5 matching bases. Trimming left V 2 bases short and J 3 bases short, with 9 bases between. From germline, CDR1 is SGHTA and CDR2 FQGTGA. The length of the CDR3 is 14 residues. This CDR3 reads CASSLQGPTDTQYF. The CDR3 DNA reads TGTGCCAGCAGCTTACAGGGCCCTACAGATACGCAGTATTTT.

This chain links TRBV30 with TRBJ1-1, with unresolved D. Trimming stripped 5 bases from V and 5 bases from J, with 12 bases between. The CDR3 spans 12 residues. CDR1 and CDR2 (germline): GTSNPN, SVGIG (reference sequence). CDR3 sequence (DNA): TGTGCCTGGTCGAGGCTTGGAACTGAAGCTTTCTTT. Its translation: CAWSRLGTEAFF.

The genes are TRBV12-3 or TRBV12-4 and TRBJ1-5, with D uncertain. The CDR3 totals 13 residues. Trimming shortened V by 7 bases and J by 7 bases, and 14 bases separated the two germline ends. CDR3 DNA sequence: TGTGCCAGCACCTCGGCCCTAGGCCAGCCCCAGCATTTT. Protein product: CASTSALGQPQHF.

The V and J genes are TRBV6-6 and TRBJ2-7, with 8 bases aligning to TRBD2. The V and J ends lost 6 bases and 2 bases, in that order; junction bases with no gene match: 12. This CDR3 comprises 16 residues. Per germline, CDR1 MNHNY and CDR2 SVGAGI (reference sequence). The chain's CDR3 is CASSAVGLAGTYEQYF. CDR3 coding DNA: TGTGCCAGCAGCGCCGTCGGCCTAGCGGGCACCTACGAGCAGTACTTC.

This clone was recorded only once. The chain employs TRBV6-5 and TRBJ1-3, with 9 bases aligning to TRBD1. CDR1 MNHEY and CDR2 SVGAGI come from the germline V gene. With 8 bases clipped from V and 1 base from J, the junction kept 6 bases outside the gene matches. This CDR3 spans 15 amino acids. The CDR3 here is CASRHRGRSGNTIYF. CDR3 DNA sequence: TGTGCCAGCCGCCACAGGGGGCGTTCTGGAAACACCATATATTTT.